Detailed here is one T cell receptor (beta chain). Cohort allocation depended upon clinical history that participants reported. Donors in Cohort 3 counted as recovered after two negative PCRs, clearance, or symptom resolution. These data originate in a study of blood T cell repertoires in COVID-19. The table came from immunoSEQ multiplex PCR; TCRdb's copy has only in-frame clones and leaves some out. This table has 200,000 to 300,000 clones, approximately 90% appearing once. CDR1 LNHDA and CDR2 SQIVND come from the germline V gene (reference sequence). V shed 5 bases and J shed 6 bases, with 10 bases lying between them. The CDR3 spans 12 residues.

The chain carries TRBV19 and TRBJ1-2; possibly TRBD1 for D (5 bases). This TCR was recovered from a man between 40 and 49 years old who had recovered from COVID-19. Sequences were obtained from PBMCs or T cells enriched from blood (not recorded which). The CDR3 here is CASSFDRDGYTF. Here the CDR3 DNA reads TGTGCCAGTAGTTTCGACAGAGATGGCTACACCTTC.